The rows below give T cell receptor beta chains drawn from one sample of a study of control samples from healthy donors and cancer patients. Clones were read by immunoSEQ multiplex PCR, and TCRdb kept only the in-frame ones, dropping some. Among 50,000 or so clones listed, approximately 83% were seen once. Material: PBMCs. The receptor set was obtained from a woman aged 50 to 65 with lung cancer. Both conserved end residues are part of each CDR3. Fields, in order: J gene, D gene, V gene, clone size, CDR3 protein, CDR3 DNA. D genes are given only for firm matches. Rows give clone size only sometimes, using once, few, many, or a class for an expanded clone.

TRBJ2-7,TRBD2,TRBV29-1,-,CSVLAGGPYEQYF,TGCAGCGTTCTAGCGGGGGGGCCCTACGAGCAGTACTTC
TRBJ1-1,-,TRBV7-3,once,CASSLSGQGTEAFF,TGTGCCAGCAGCTTAAGTGGTCAGGGGACTGAAGCTTTCTTT
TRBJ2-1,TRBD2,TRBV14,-,CASSRLAGVEQFF,TGTGCCAGCAGCCGACTAGCGGGAGTAGAGCAGTTCTTC
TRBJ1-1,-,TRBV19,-,CASSQATEAFF,TGTGCCAGTAGTCAGGCAACTGAAGCTTTCTTT
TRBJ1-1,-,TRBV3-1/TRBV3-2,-,CASSFLSNTEAFF,TGTGCCAGCAGTTTTCTGTCGAACACTGAAGCTTTCTTT
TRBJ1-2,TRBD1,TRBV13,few,CAMTLGQGGGYTF,TGTGCCATGACTCTAGGACAGGGGGGAGGCTACACCTTC
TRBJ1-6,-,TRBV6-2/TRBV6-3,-,CASSYLPTAPNSPLHF,TGTGCCAGCAGTTACCTACCGACTGCCCCAAATTCACCCCTCCACTTT
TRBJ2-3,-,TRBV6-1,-,CASSDERGASTDTQYF,TGTGCCAGCAGTGACGAAAGGGGGGCTAGCACAGATACGCAGTATTTT
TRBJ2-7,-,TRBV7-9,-,CASSSQNTGSAYEQYF,TGTGCCAGCAGCTCACAAAATACGGGGTCGGCCTACGAGCAGTACTTC
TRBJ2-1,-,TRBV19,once,CASSNPGSPYNEQFF,TGTGCCAGTAGTAATCCAGGGAGCCCCTACAATGAGCAGTTCTTC
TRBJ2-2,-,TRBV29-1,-,CSVRRGNGELFF,TGCAGCGTCCGTAGGGGGAACGGGGAGCTGTTTTTT
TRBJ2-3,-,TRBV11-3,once,CASSLLKDRTDTQYF,TGTGCCAGCAGCTTATTAAAGGATAGAACAGATACGCAGTATTTT
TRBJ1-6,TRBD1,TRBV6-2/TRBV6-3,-,CASSRSGTGNSPLHF,TGTGCCAGCAGTAGATCCGGGACAGGGAATTCACCCCTCCACTTT
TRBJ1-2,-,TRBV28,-,CASSLGGTWNYGYTF,TGTGCCAGCAGTTTAGGGGGGACGTGGAACTATGGCTACACCTTC
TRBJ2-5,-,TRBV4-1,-,CASSQDRLGVQGETQYF,TGCGCCAGCAGCCAAGATAGACTCGGGGTTCAGGGAGAGACCCAGTACTTC
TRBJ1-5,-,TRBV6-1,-,CASSEPQGVINQPQHF,TGTGCCAGCAGTGAACCCCAGGGAGTGATCAATCAGCCCCAGCATTTT
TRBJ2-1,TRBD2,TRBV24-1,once,CATSDQKRGGYNEQFF,TGTGCCACCAGTGACCAAAAGCGGGGGGGATACAATGAGCAGTTCTTC
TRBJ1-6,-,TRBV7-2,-,CASSPQLGDSPLHF,TGTGCCAGCAGCCCACAACTAGGGGATTCACCCCTCCACTTT
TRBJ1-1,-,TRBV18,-,CASSWGGTEAFF,TGTGCCAGCTCCTGGGGAGGGACTGAAGCTTTCTTT
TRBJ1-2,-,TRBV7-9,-,CASSLGWGDYGYTF,TGTGCCAGCAGCTTAGGCTGGGGAGACTATGGCTACACCTTC
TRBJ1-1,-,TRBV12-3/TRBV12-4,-,CASSLSRTEAFF,TGTGCCAGCAGTCTTTCGAGGACTGAAGCTTTCTTT
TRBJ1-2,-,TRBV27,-,CASSLLGNYGYTF,TGTGCCAGCAGTTTACTGGGCAACTATGGCTACACCTTC
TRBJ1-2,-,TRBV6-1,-,CASSEVRTSYGYTF,TGTGCCAGCAGTGAGGTTCGGACATCATATGGCTACACCTTC
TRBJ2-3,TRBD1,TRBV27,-,CASSPGTDTDTQYF,TGTGCCAGCAGTCCGGGGACAGACACAGATACGCAGTATTTT
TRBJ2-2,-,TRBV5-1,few,CASSLASRSNTGELFF,TGCGCCAGCAGCTTGGCTTCTCGATCGAACACCGGGGAGCTGTTTTTT
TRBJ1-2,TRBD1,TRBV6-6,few,CASRATGIDGYTF,TGTGCCAGCAGAGCGACAGGGATAGATGGCTACACCTTC
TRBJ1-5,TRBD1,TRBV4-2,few,CASSQGNTGGVGQPQHF,TGTGCCAGCAGCCAAGGAAATACAGGGGGCGTGGGTCAGCCCCAGCATTTT
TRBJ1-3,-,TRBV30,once,CAWSVLGSGNTIYF,TGTGCCTGGAGTGTACTCGGCTCTGGAAACACCATATATTTT
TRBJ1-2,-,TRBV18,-,CASSKEVNNYGYTF,TGTGCCAGCTCGAAGGAGGTGAACAACTATGGCTACACCTTC
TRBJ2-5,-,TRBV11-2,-,CASSLGVIQETQYF,TGTGCCAGCAGCTTAGGGGTGATACAAGAGACCCAGTACTTC
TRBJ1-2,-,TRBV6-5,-,CASSSSGPGFYGYTF,TGTGCCAGCAGTTCTAGCGGCCCTGGCTTTTATGGCTACACCTTC
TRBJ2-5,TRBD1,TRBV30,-,CAWSVQGGVETQYF,TGTGCCTGGAGTGTACAGGGGGGAGTAGAGACCCAGTACTTC
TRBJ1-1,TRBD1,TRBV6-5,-,CASSYRDRGRTEAFF,TGTGCCAGCAGTTATAGGGACAGGGGGCGAACTGAAGCTTTCTTT
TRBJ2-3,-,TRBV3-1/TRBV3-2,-,CASNKRGRDTDTQYF,TGTGCCAGCAATAAACGGGGCAGGGATACAGATACGCAGTATTTT
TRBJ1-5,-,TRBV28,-,CASSLGRGVQPQHF,TGTGCCAGCAGTTTGGGCAGGGGAGTTCAGCCCCAGCATTTT
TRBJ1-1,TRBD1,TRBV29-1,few,CSVQGHPNTEAFF,TGCAGCGTACAGGGGCACCCGAACACTGAAGCTTTCTTT
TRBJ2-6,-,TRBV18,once,CASSLTTGNSGANVLTF,TGTGCCAGCTCTCTAACTACGGGCAACAGTGGGGCCAACGTCCTGACTTTC
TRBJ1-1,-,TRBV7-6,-,CASSLARGRNTEAFF,TGTGCCAGCAGCTTAGCGCGGGGCAGGAACACTGAAGCTTTCTTT
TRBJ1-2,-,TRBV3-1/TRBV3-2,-,CASSQGPAPNYGYTF,TGTGCCAGCAGTCAGGGTCCGGCCCCTAACTATGGCTACACCTTC
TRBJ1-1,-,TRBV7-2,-,CASSLPGGGGSEAFF,TGTGCCAGCAGCTTACCGGGCGGGGGGGGCTCTGAAGCTTTCTTT
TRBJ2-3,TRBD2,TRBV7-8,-,CASSRTSGGSTDTQYF,TGTGCCAGCAGTCGGACTAGCGGGGGTAGCACAGATACGCAGTATTTT
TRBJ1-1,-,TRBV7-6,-,CASSFSFGGGRNTEAFF,TGTGCCAGCAGCTTCTCTTTTGGGGGAGGGCGTAACACTGAAGCTTTCTTT
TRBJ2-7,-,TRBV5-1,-,CASSLGGNLLEQYF,TGCGCCAGCAGCTTGGGGGGGAACCTCCTCGAGCAGTACTTC
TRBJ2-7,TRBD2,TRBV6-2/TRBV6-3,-,CASSSMTTSGVSYEQYF,TGTGCCAGCAGTTCCATGACCACTAGCGGGGTATCCTACGAGCAGTACTTC
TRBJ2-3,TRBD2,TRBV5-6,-,CARSWAGGVEDTQYF,TGTGCCCGCAGCTGGGCCGGGGGGGTGGAAGATACGCAGTATTTT
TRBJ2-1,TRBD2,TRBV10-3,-,CAISESGGAYEQFF,TGTGCCATCAGTGAGAGCGGGGGGGCCTATGAGCAGTTCTTC
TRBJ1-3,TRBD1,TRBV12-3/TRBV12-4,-,CASTPNRGDTIYF,TGTGCCAGCACCCCGAACAGGGGGGACACCATATATTTT
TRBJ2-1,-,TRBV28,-,CASRPLSALGNEQFF,TGTGCCAGCAGGCCCCTGTCTGCGTTGGGCAATGAGCAGTTCTTC
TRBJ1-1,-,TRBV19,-,CASSIDKYTEAFF,TGTGCCAGTAGTATAGATAAATACACTGAAGCTTTCTTT
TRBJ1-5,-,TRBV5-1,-,CASSLYGDSNQPQHF,TGCGCCAGCAGCTTGTATGGAGATAGCAATCAGCCCCAGCATTTT
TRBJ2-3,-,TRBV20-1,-,CSARSADTQYF,TGCAGTGCTAGGTCGGCAGATACGCAGTATTTT
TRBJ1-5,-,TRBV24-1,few,CATSDSGPVSGTQHF,TGTGCCACCAGTGATTCAGGGCCAGTTTCAGGGACCCAGCATTTT
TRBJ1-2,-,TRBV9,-,CASSVGPGFGYGYTF,TGTGCCAGCAGCGTAGGTCCGGGATTCGGCTATGGCTACACCTTC
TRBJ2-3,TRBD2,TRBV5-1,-,CASRASGESTDTQYF,TGCGCCAGCAGAGCTAGCGGGGAGTCCACAGATACGCAGTATTTT
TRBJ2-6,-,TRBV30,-,CAWSVRGGPGANVLTF,TGTGCCTGGAGTGTACGGGGTGGCCCCGGGGCCAACGTCCTGACTTTC
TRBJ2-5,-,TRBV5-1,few,CASSLSRETQYF,TGCGCCAGCAGCTTGAGTCGCGAGACCCAGTACTTC
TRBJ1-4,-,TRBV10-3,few,CAISPGLGDLNEKLFF,TGTGCCATCAGTCCGGGACTGGGGGACCTTAATGAAAAACTGTTTTTT
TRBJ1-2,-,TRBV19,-,CASSPPQPPGQPYGYTF,TGTGCCAGTAGTCCTCCACAACCACCCGGACAGCCCTATGGCTACACCTTC
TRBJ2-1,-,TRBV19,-,CASSGTYNEQFF,TGTGCCAGTAGCGGGACCTACAATGAGCAGTTCTTC
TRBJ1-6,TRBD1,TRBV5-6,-,CASSLGGQGWNSPLHF,TGTGCCAGCAGCTTGGGGGGACAGGGGTGGAATTCACCCCTCCACTTT